A selection of T cell receptor beta chains follows, all from one sample in a study of T cell responses to AZD1222 COVID-19 vaccine. Assay: immunoSEQ multiplex PCR; the TCRdb copy retains only in-frame clones and omits some. The sample consists of over 85,000 clones, 85% to 90% of them appearing once. The sequences come from peripheral blood, collected on day 0 of AZD1222 vaccination. Receptors were obtained from an adult in good health. Each CDR3 is given with its conserved first and last residue. Each record gives: clone size, D gene, J gene, V gene, CDR3 DNA, CDR3 protein. A D gene is named only where the DNA matches it firmly. Part of the rows lack a size; the others show once, few, many or a class for expanded clones.

>-|TRBD2|TRBJ2-1|TRBV19
TGTGCCAGTAGCGGGGGGAACTACAATGAGCAGTTCTTC
CASSGGNYNEQFF
>-|-|TRBJ2-3|TRBV4-3
TGCGCCAGCAGCCAAGCCGGGGGAGGAGGAGATACGCAGTATTTT
CASSQAGGGGDTQYF
>-|TRBD1|TRBJ1-2|TRBV7-3
TGTGCCAGCAGCTTGACTAGGGACAGCTCGGGCGGCTACACCTTC
CASSLTRDSSGGYTF
>-|TRBD1|TRBJ2-5|TRBV6-2/TRBV6-3
TGTGCCAGCAGCCGGGACAGACAAGAGACCCAGTACTTC
CASSRDRQETQYF
>-|-|TRBJ2-5|TRBV6-5
TGTGCCAGCAGCTGGACAGCGCAAGAGACCCAGTACTTC
CASSWTAQETQYF
>-|TRBD2|TRBJ2-5|TRBV28
TGTGCCAGCAGACTAGCGGGAGAAGAGACCCAGTACTTC
CASRLAGEETQYF
>-|-|TRBJ2-5|TRBV5-4
TGTGCCAGCAGGGGGCAAGAGACCCAGTACTTC
CASRGQETQYF
>-|-|TRBJ1-2|TRBV3-1/TRBV3-2
TGTGCCAGCAGCCAAGGAGCATCCCTCAATATCGGCTACACCTTC
CASSQGASLNIGYTF
>once|TRBD1|TRBJ2-7|TRBV5-4
TGTGCCAGCAGCTTGAGTTCAGGGGGCTGGGGCGAGCAGTACTTC
CASSLSSGGWGEQYF
>-|-|TRBJ1-5|TRBV19
TGTGCCAGTACCCAGGGAATACGACAGTTCACCAATCAGCCCCAGCATTTT
CASTQGIRQFTNQPQHF
>-|TRBD2|TRBJ2-3|TRBV12-5
TGTGCTAGTGGTTTGTCCAAGACTAGCGGGGGTACGGATACGCAGTATTTT
CASGLSKTSGGTDTQYF
>-|TRBD2|TRBJ2-7|TRBV28
TGTGCCAGCAAGGGAGCGGGAGGCCGGATCGAGCAGTACTTC
CASKGAGGRIEQYF
>-|-|TRBJ1-1|TRBV4-1
TGCGCCAGCAGTCAAGGGATAACTGAAGCTTTCTTT
CASSQGITEAFF
>-|-|TRBJ1-2|TRBV24-1
TGTGCCACCAGTGATCTTACCTATGGCTACACCTTC
CATSDLTYGYTF
>-|-|TRBJ1-1|TRBV4-2
TGTGCCAGCAGCCAAGACGTCGGGAACACTGAAGCTTTCTTT
CASSQDVGNTEAFF
>-|TRBD1|TRBJ1-2|TRBV6-5
TGTGCCAGCAGCAATGACAGGGGCCGTAATGGCTACACCTTC
CASSNDRGRNGYTF
>few|-|TRBJ1-1|TRBV3-1/TRBV3-2
TGTGCCAGCAGCCAACCAGGGGCGAACACTGAAGCTTTCTTT
CASSQPGANTEAFF